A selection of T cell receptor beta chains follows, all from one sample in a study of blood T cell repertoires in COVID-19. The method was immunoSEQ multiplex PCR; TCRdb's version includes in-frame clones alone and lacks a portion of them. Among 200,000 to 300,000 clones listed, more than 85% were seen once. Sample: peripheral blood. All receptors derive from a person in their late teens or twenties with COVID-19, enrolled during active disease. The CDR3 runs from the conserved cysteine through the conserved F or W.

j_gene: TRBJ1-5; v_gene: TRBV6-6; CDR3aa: CASSYAEGNQPQHF
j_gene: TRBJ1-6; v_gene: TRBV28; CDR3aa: CASSHFRGDYNSPLHF
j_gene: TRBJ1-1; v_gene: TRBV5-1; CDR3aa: CASSLPWGTQLNTEAFF
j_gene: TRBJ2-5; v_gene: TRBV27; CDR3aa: CASSFGFQETQYF
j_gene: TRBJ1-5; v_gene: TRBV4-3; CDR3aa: CASSQGGTTQPQHF
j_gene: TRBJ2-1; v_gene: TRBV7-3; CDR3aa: CASSLAGGTRDEQFF
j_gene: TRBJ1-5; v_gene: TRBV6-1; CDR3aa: CASSEERDTYQPQHF
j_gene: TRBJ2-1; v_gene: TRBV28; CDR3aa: CASSSLRDRVIEQFF
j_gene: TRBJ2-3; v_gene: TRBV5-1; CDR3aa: CASSLGQGITDTQYF
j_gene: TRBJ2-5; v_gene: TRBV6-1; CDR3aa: CASSLTRGHLVAQYF
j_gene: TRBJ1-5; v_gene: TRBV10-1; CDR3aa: CASSQTGVGQPQHF
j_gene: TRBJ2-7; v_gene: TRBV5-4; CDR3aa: CASSFPSGRINEQYF
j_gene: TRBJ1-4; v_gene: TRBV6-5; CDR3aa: CASRGTAPLNEKLFF
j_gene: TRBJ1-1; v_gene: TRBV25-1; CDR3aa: CASSGGDRVTEAFF
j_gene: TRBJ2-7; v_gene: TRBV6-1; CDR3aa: CASSEALQTGSYEQYF